The rows below give T cell receptor beta chains drawn from one sample of a study of CD8 T cells in Susac syndrome. TCRdb re-called the immunoSEQ multiplex PCR reads through MiXCR, storing one row per CDR3 protein. The sample lists approximately 190,000 distinct CDR3 sequences, 90% to 95% seen once, with roughly 0.088% in the top ten. The specimen was CD4+ T cells from PBMCs. Every receptor here comes from a human donor with multiple sclerosis. CDR3s include the opening cysteine and the closing phenylalanine or tryptophan. A D gene is named only where the DNA matches it firmly. A clone size is listed for some rows: how often the clone was seen (once, few, many), or a class if it is expanded.

V	size	D	J	DNA	CDR3
TRBV15	.	TRBD2	TRBJ2-1	TGTGCCACCAGCAGAGGTCTAGCGGGGGGGTACTCATACAATGAGCAGTTCTTC	CATSRGLAGGYSYNEQFF
TRBV20-1	.	.	TRBJ2-1	TGCAGTGCTAGTGCTAGCTTCGGTGAGCAGTTCTTC	CSASASFGEQFF
TRBV20-1	.	TRBD1	TRBJ1-5	TGCAGTGCTAGAAGGGGGCCGAGGCAGCCCCAGCATTTT	CSARRGPRQPQHF
TRBV27	.	.	TRBJ2-3	TGTGCCAGCAGGTCACTCGCTACAGATACGCAGTATTTT	CASRSLATDTQYF
TRBV3-1	.	.	TRBJ2-1	TGTGCCAGCAGCCAAGTCGGCAAGGCGGGGACCTCCAATGAGCAGTTCTTC	CASSQVGKAGTSNEQFF
TRBV20-1	.	.	TRBJ1-5	TGCAGTGCTAGAGGGGGAGGGGTACAGCCCCAGCATTTT	CSARGGGVQPQHF
TRBV4-1	.	.	TRBJ2-7	TGCGCCAGCAGCCAAGCAATGAAGCAGTACTTC	CASSQAMKQYF
TRBV27	.	TRBD1	TRBJ1-4	TGTGCCAGCAGTTTAGGGACAGTAACTAATGAAAAACTGTTTTTT	CASSLGTVTNEKLFF
TRBV9	once	TRBD1	TRBJ2-1	TGTGCCAGCAGCGTTGGGACAGGGGCCTACAATGAGCAGTTCTTC	CASSVGTGAYNEQFF
TRBV20-1	.	.	TRBJ2-4	TGCAGTGCTAGAGGGAGGAGGACCGACAAAAACATTCAGTACTTC	CSARGRRTDKNIQYF
TRBV27	.	.	TRBJ1-2	TGTGCCAGCAGTTTATCCCAGCAGGCTCGGGGCTACACCTTC	CASSLSQQARGYTF
TRBV6-1	.	.	TRBJ2-7	TGTGCCAGCAGTGATACCGGGACCCGACCCTACGAGCAGTACTTC	CASSDTGTRPYEQYF
TRBV19	.	.	TRBJ1-2	TGTGCCAGTAGTATCACCCCGACAGGATCAAACTATGGCTACACCTTC	CASSITPTGSNYGYTF
TRBV18	.	.	TRBJ2-7	TGTGCCAGCTCCCCTGATACCTACGAGCAGTACTTC	CASSPDTYEQYF
TRBV30	.	.	TRBJ2-5	TGTGCCTGGAGTCCTTCCCGAGAGACCCAGTACTTC	CAWSPSRETQYF
TRBV7-9	.	TRBD1	TRBJ2-5	TGTGCCAGCGGCCCAGGGACAGGACAAGAGACCCAGTACTTC	CASGPGTGQETQYF
TRBV9	.	.	TRBJ2-1	TGTGCCAGCAGCGGGGGGACTGGCAATGAGCAGTTCTTC	CASSGGTGNEQFF
TRBV20-1	once	TRBD2	TRBJ2-1	TGCAGTGCTCTCGGGACTAGCGGGAGCTCCTACAATGAGCAGTTCTTC	CSALGTSGSSYNEQFF
TRBV3-1	.	.	TRBJ2-4	TGTGCCAGCAGCCAAGATCTGGTCCGTGTGGGGATTCAGTACTTC	CASSQDLVRVGIQYF
TRBV7-3	.	.	TRBJ2-7	TGTGCCAGCAGCTTAACAGCGGGTAACTACGAGCAGTACTTC	CASSLTAGNYEQYF
TRBV2	.	.	TRBJ1-2	TGTGCCAGCAGGATCGGGGGTCTCTATGGCTACACCTTC	CASRIGGLYGYTF
TRBV5-6	.	.	TRBJ2-5	TGTGCCAGCAGCCGACGCCCAGGGGTCCAAGAGACCCAGTACTTC	CASSRRPGVQETQYF
TRBV29-1	.	.	TRBJ2-3	TGCGTCTGTAGGGCGGGTAGCACAGATACGCAGTATTTT	CVCRAGSTDTQYF
TRBV29-1	.	TRBD2	TRBJ2-7	TGCAGCGCCGGGACTAGGACCTACGAGCAGTACTTC	CSAGTRTYEQYF
TRBV20-1	.	TRBD1	TRBJ2-7	TGCAGTGCGAGGACAGGGGAACCCCCGGGAGAGCAGTACTTC	CSARTGEPPGEQYF
TRBV29-1	.	TRBD1	TRBJ2-7	TGCAGCGGGTCGCAGGGGGTTACCTACGAGCAGTACTTC	CSGSQGVTYEQYF
TRBV7-9	.	.	TRBJ2-7	TGTGCCAGCAGCTCCGGGACGCAAGTACCCTACGAGCAGTACTTC	CASSSGTQVPYEQYF
TRBV6-2/TRBV6-3	once	.	TRBJ2-1	TGTGCCAGCAGTCAGTCCGCGACTAGCTACAATGAGCAGTTCTTC	CASSQSATSYNEQFF
TRBV20-1	.	TRBD2	TRBJ2-1	TGCAGTGCAAGACTAGCGGGAGGGGCGAATGAGCAGTTCTTC	CSARLAGGANEQFF
TRBV18	.	TRBD1	TRBJ1-2	TGTGCCAGCTCACCGCCCGGACAGGGACTATATGGCTACACCTTC	CASSPPGQGLYGYTF
TRBV18	.	.	TRBJ1-4	TGTGCCAGCTCACCGGCAGGGCGGAATGAAAAACTGTTTTTT	CASSPAGRNEKLFF
TRBV7-9	.	.	TRBJ1-6	TGTGCCAGCAGCTTGGTACTCGGTAATTCACCCCTCCACTTT	CASSLVLGNSPLHF
TRBV2	.	.	TRBJ1-2	TGTGCCAGCAGCGGGACGGGGGATGGCTACACCTTC	CASSGTGDGYTF
TRBV30	.	.	TRBJ2-3	TGTGCCTGGAATCTAGGCTTAGGGACAGATACGCAGTATTTT	CAWNLGLGTDTQYF
TRBV29-1	.	.	TRBJ2-1	TGCAGCGTCAGGGAGGGGGGTTTCTCCTACAATGAGCAGTTCTTC	CSVREGGFSYNEQFF
TRBV10-3	.	.	TRBJ2-5	TGTGCCATCAGTGAGTCGGGCAGCCAGGGGACCCAGTACTTC	CAISESGSQGTQYF
TRBV18	.	.	TRBJ1-4	TGTGCCAGCTCACCACCGGGACCGACTAATGAAAAACTGTTTTTT	CASSPPGPTNEKLFF
TRBV29-1	.	TRBD1	TRBJ1-2	TGCAGCGTTGATCAGGGGGCGGGAGGCTACACCTTC	CSVDQGAGGYTF
TRBV24-1	once	.	TRBJ2-2	TGTGCCACCAGAGAGACAGCGCACAGCGGGGAGCTGTTTTTT	CATRETAHSGELFF
TRBV9	.	.	TRBJ2-1	TGTGCCAGCAGCATCGCGAATGAGCAGTTCTTC	CASSIANEQFF
TRBV30	.	.	TRBJ2-5	TGTGCCTGGAGGGGGACGGGCCTAGATACCCAGTACTTC	CAWRGTGLDTQYF
TRBV5-1	.	TRBD1	TRBJ2-1	TGCGCCAGCAGCCCGGGACAGGTGTTCTACAATGAGCAGTTCTTC	CASSPGQVFYNEQFF
TRBV29-1	.	TRBD1	TRBJ2-7	TGCAGCGGAACAGGGGGCAATAACAGGGAGTACTTC	CSGTGGNNREYF
TRBV30	.	TRBD1	TRBJ2-1	TGTGCCTGGAGTGGGGACAGGAGCTCCTACAATGAGCAGTTCTTC	CAWSGDRSSYNEQFF
TRBV18	.	TRBD2	TRBJ2-1	TGTGCCAGCTCACCGACTAGCGGAAGCTTCAATGAGCAGTTCTTC	CASSPTSGSFNEQFF
TRBV15	.	TRBD2	TRBJ2-1	TGTGCCACCAGCGTTAGCGGGAGGGGGCCCAATGAGCAGTTCTTC	CATSVSGRGPNEQFF
TRBV18	.	.	TRBJ2-7	TGTGCCAGCTCTCGAATCGACCCCTACGAGCAGTACTTC	CASSRIDPYEQYF
TRBV13	.	TRBD1	TRBJ1-5	TGTGCCAGCAGCTCAAGGAGGCTGGGGACAGGGGATCAGCCCCAGCATTTT	CASSSRRLGTGDQPQHF
TRBV11-2	.	.	TRBJ1-1	TGTGCCAGCAGCTTAAGCAAGGTGTCGAACACTGAAGCTTTCTTT	CASSLSKVSNTEAFF
TRBV11-2	few	.	TRBJ1-1	TGTGCCAGCAGCTTACTCCGACAGAGACTGAACACTGAAGCTTTCTTT	CASSLLRQRLNTEAFF
TRBV24-1	.	TRBD2	TRBJ2-1	TGTGCCACCAGTGACCCCCGGGAAGCGGGAGACAATGAGCAGTTCTTC	CATSDPREAGDNEQFF